Listed below are T cell receptor beta chains from one sample, sequenced in a study of blood T cell repertoires in COVID-19. Produced via immunoSEQ multiplex PCR; TCRdb's table is partial and in-frame only. Of under 250,000 clones in the sample, about four fifths are singletons; the top ten hold 8.6%. Source material: peripheral blood. These receptors were taken from a man in his forties or fifties with active or convalescent COVID-19. The CDR3 runs from the conserved cysteine through the conserved F or W. The D gene is left open where the match is weak. Rows may omit the clone size; those that give it use once, few, many or a size class.

D gene	clone size	V gene	J gene	CDR3 DNA	CDR3 protein
-	once	TRBV15	TRBJ2-7	TGTGCCACCAGCAAAATAGGGAAGGGGTCCTACGAGCAGTACTTC	CATSKIGKGSYEQYF
TRBD1	once	TRBV27	TRBJ1-1	TGTGCCAGCAGGCGAGGCAGTTCGTCGTCCTTAGCCGGGACAGGGGACACTGAAGCTTTCTTT	CASRRGSSSSLAGTGDTEAFF
TRBD2	-	TRBV30	TRBJ2-3	TGTGCCTGGAGTAAGGGTAGCGGGGGGGCAGATACGCAGTATTTT	CAWSKGSGGADTQYF
-	-	TRBV24-1	TRBJ1-1	TGTGCCACCAGTGCCAGGGGCCAGGGGAACACTGAAGCTTTCTTT	CATSARGQGNTEAFF
TRBD2	-	TRBV11-2	TRBJ2-7	TGTGCCAGCAGCTCGGGACTAGCGGGAGGGCAGTACTTC	CASSSGLAGGQYF
-	few	TRBV3-1/TRBV3-2	TRBJ1-5	TGTGCCAGCAGCCAAGATCTGGATACAGGACCTAGCAATCAGCCCCAGCATTTT	CASSQDLDTGPSNQPQHF
TRBD2	once	TRBV5-4	TRBJ2-2	TGTGCCAGCAGCTTAAGGCGGGGGGGCGCCCCCGGGGAGCTGTTTTTT	CASSLRRGGAPGELFF
TRBD1	-	TRBV19	TRBJ1-1	TGTGCCAGTACTCCCAGGGGGGTGAACACTGAAGCTTTCTTT	CASTPRGVNTEAFF
TRBD2	once	TRBV9	TRBJ2-7	TGTGCCAGCAGCGTTGGGCGGGAGGGGGACGAGCAGTACTTC	CASSVGREGDEQYF
TRBD2	-	TRBV30	TRBJ2-1	TGTGCCTGGCAAGCGGGGACCGCCTACAATGAGCAGTTCTTC	CAWQAGTAYNEQFF
-	-	TRBV6-5	TRBJ1-5	TGTGCCAGCAGTTTGGGGGGGGCCTCCAATCAGCCCCAGCATTTT	CASSLGGASNQPQHF
-	once	TRBV4-1	TRBJ1-2	TGCGCCAGCAGCTGGCCAGGGGTCCGGGGCTACACCTTC	CASSWPGVRGYTF
-	-	TRBV19	TRBJ1-1	TGTGCCAGTAGTCGGGGGAACACTGAAGCTTTCTTT	CASSRGNTEAFF
-	-	TRBV30	TRBJ1-2	TGTGCCTGGAGTGTACTTGGCAGGTTGGACTATGGCTACACCTTC	CAWSVLGRLDYGYTF
TRBD2	-	TRBV28	TRBJ2-7	TGTGCCAGCAGCACGACTAGCGGGAACCCCTACGAGCAGTACTTC	CASSTTSGNPYEQYF
-	-	TRBV24-1	TRBJ1-2	TGTGCCACCAGTGTCCCAGGGCTCGGCTATGGCTACACCTTC	CATSVPGLGYGYTF
-	-	TRBV5-1	TRBJ2-7	TGCGCCAGCAGAATGACACCCTCGGTGGCGTACGAGCAGTACTTC	CASRMTPSVAYEQYF
-	-	TRBV6-5	TRBJ1-1	TGTGCCAGCAGTTACTCTGCCAGGGGGAACACTGAAGCTTTCTTT	CASSYSARGNTEAFF
TRBD2	-	TRBV12-3/TRBV12-4	TRBJ2-1	TGTGCCAGCCGGGTAGCGGGAGGTAATGAGCAGTTCTTC	CASRVAGGNEQFF
-	-	TRBV7-9	TRBJ1-6	TGTGCCAGCAGCTTAGGACAGGCCACCTATAATTCACCCCTCCACTTT	CASSLGQATYNSPLHF
TRBD1	-	TRBV30	TRBJ1-6	TGTGCCTGGAGTTCCGGGACAGGCCTTTCCTATAATTCACCCCTCCACTTT	CAWSSGTGLSYNSPLHF
TRBD1	-	TRBV6-5	TRBJ1-2	TGTGCCATTTGGGGACAGGGCTTCTATGGCTACACCTTC	CAIWGQGFYGYTF
-	-	TRBV9	TRBJ2-7	TGTGCCAGCAGCGCCTCCTTCTACGAGCAGTACTTC	CASSASFYEQYF
-	few	TRBV7-9	TRBJ2-2	TGTGCCTGCTGCCAAACGCGACAGGAGCCCACCGGGGAGCTGTTTTTT	CACCQTRQEPTGELFF
-	-	TRBV5-1	TRBJ2-5	TGCGCCAGCAGCTTGGGGGGACAAGCTCAAGAGACCCAGTACTTC	CASSLGGQAQETQYF
-	once	TRBV7-2	TRBJ1-1	TGTGCCAGCAGCTCTTGGGTCGGGACTGAAGCTTTCTTT	CASSSWVGTEAFF
-	-	TRBV18	TRBJ2-7	TGTGCCAGCTCACCAGCCGGGGCACAGGGCGGCGAGCAGTACTTC	CASSPAGAQGGEQYF
-	-	TRBV6-5	TRBJ2-2	TGTGCCAGCAGATCACAGGAGACCGGGGAGCTGTTTTTT	CASRSQETGELFF
-	-	TRBV7-9	TRBJ2-1	TGTGCCAGCAGCCCGGGGAATGGCGAGCAGTTCTTC	CASSPGNGEQFF
-	once	TRBV6-5	TRBJ1-5	TGTGCCAGCAGTTACGGTCAGGGTGTCAATCAGCCCCAGCATTTT	CASSYGQGVNQPQHF
TRBD1	-	TRBV15	TRBJ2-7	TGTGCCACCAGCAGGGGACAGGGGGCCTACGAGCAGTACTTC	CATSRGQGAYEQYF
TRBD2	-	TRBV7-3	TRBJ2-7	TGTGCCAGCAGCTCCGGACTAGCGGGAGACGAGCAGTACTTC	CASSSGLAGDEQYF
-	-	TRBV5-8	TRBJ2-3	TGTGCCAGCAGCAGAGGTACCGCCCCTACGGATACGCAGTATTTT	CASSRGTAPTDTQYF
-	-	TRBV3-1/TRBV3-2	TRBJ1-1	TGTGCCAGCAGCCAAGCCTCCGGAGGCGGCACTGAAGCTTTCTTT	CASSQASGGGTEAFF
-	-	TRBV3-1/TRBV3-2	TRBJ2-1	TGTGCCAGCAGCCAAGATCGCGGGAATGAGCAGTTCTTC	CASSQDRGNEQFF
-	-	TRBV18	TRBJ1-5	TGTGCCAGCTCACCAGTACAAAGCAATCAGCCCCAGCATTTT	CASSPVQSNQPQHF
-	-	TRBV30	TRBJ1-5	TGTGCCTGGAGTAGACAGAACAATCAGCCCCAGCATTTT	CAWSRQNNQPQHF
TRBD1	once	TRBV6-1	TRBJ2-7	TGTGCCAGCAGTGAAGTCCCGGGACAGGGACGCGACGAGCAGTACTTC	CASSEVPGQGRDEQYF
-	-	TRBV4-1	TRBJ2-7	TGCGCCAGCAGCCTAAGTCCGGGTAACGAGCAGTACTTC	CASSLSPGNEQYF
-	once	TRBV5-1	TRBJ1-4	TGCGCCAGCAGTCTAAGGGGGTTGTCTAATGAAAAACTGTTTTTT	CASSLRGLSNEKLFF
-	-	TRBV27	TRBJ2-7	TGTGCCAGCAGTTTCTACGGTCCGTCCCGCGAGCAGTACTTC	CASSFYGPSREQYF
-	-	TRBV5-4	TRBJ1-2	TGTGCCAGCAGCCGAGGACTGGAGGCACTAGGGGGCTACACCTTC	CASSRGLEALGGYTF
TRBD1	-	TRBV19	TRBJ1-3	TGTGCCAGTAGTGACAGGGGCGGACCCTCTGGAAACACCATATATTTT	CASSDRGGPSGNTIYF
-	-	TRBV19	TRBJ1-5	TGTGCCAGTAGTGACTATAGCAATCAGCCCCAGCATTTT	CASSDYSNQPQHF
TRBD1	-	TRBV30	TRBJ1-5	TGTGCCTGGAGAGCCCCCGAGCCCGGGACAGGGGCCCTACTAAATCAGCCCCAGCATTTT	CAWRAPEPGTGALLNQPQHF
TRBD2	-	TRBV5-1	TRBJ2-5	TGCGCCAGCAGCCTAACTAGCGGAGAAGGGCAAGAGACCCAGTACTTC	CASSLTSGEGQETQYF
-	-	TRBV5-4	TRBJ1-4	TGTGCCAGCAGCCTTACGTCGGGACGGGCGGGAGAAAAACTGTTTTTT	CASSLTSGRAGEKLFF
-	-	TRBV6-1	TRBJ1-6	TGTGCCAGCAGTGAATACAGGGTTAATTCACCCCTCCACTTT	CASSEYRVNSPLHF
-	-	TRBV18	TRBJ1-4	TGTGCCAGTCGCAAGGACAGCAGCAATGAAAAACTGTTTTTT	CASRKDSSNEKLFF
-	-	TRBV19	TRBJ1-1	TGTGCCAGTAGTATAGACAGACAACAGGACACTGAAGCTTTCTTT	CASSIDRQQDTEAFF
-	once	TRBV7-9	TRBJ1-3	TGTGCCAGCAGTACAAGCCCAGGGTTTGGTACTGGAAACACCATATATTTT	CASSTSPGFGTGNTIYF
-	-	TRBV15	TRBJ1-1	TGTGCCACCAGCAGAGGAGAGGGAGGCACTGAAGCTTTCTTT	CATSRGEGGTEAFF
TRBD2	-	TRBV10-3	TRBJ2-7	TGTGCCATCAGTGAGAGGCGGGGGGTGCAGTACGAGCAGTACTTC	CAISERRGVQYEQYF
-	-	TRBV21-1	TRBJ1-1	TGTGCCAGCATTATAAAGGGGCAGGGTTGGTTTTGTTCTGAAGCTTTCTTT	CASIIKGQGWFCSEAFF
-	many	TRBV3-1/TRBV3-2	TRBJ1-3	TGTGCCAGCAGCCAAGGACAGGCCTTTATTGGAAACACCATATATTTT	CASSQGQAFIGNTIYF
TRBD1	-	TRBV4-3	TRBJ1-6	TGCGCCAGCAGCCAAGAGAGCGGGACAGGGGGCCCACCCCTCCACTTT	CASSQESGTGGPPLHF
-	-	TRBV5-1	TRBJ2-5	TGCGCCAGCAGCTTGGGGGCAGCTCTCCAAGAGACCCAGTACTTC	CASSLGAALQETQYF